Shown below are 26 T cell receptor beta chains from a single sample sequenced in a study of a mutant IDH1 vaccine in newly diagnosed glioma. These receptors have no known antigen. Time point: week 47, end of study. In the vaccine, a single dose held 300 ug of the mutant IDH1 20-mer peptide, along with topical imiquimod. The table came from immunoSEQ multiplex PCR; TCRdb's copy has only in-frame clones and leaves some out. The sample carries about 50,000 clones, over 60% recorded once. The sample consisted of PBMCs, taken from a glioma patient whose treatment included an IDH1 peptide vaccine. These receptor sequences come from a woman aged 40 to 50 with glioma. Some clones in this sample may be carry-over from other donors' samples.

In DNA form, the CDR3 reads TGTGCCCCCCGGGGGGGGACAGGGGAGAGGAAGGGCAATCAGCCCCAGCATTTT. Amino acid sequence: CAPRGGTGERKGNQPQHF. V and J are TRBV27 and TRBJ1-5; 10 nucleotides match TRBD1. This CDR3 contains 18 residues. The germline V gene has CDR1 MNHEY and CDR2 SMNVEV (reference sequence). J was trimmed by 2 bases and V by 11 bases; bases with no gene match: 18.

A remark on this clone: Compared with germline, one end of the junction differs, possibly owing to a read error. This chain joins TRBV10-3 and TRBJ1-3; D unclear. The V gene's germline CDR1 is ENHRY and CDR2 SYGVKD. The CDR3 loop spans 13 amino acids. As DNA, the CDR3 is TGTGCCACGGGTCTAAGCTCTGGAAGCACCATATATTTT. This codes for CATGLSSGSTIYF.

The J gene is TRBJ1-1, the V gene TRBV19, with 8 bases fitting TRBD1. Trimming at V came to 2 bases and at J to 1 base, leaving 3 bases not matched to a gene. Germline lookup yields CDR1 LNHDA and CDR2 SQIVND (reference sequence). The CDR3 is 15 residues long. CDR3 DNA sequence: TGTGCCAGTAGTATACAGGGGGCGAGGAACACTGAAGCTTTCTTT. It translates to CASSIQGARNTEAFF.

DNA of the CDR3: TGTGCCAGTAGCCCTCGGGACGGCACAGATACGCAGTATTTT. Translating gives CASSPRDGTDTQYF. The chain has TRBV19 and TRBJ2-3; D may be TRBD1 or TRBD2 (5 bases each). Germline V gives CDR1 LNHDA, CDR2 SQIVND (reference sequence). Trimming took off 6 bases at V and 1 base at J, with 11 bases between the two ends. The CDR3 is 14 residues long.

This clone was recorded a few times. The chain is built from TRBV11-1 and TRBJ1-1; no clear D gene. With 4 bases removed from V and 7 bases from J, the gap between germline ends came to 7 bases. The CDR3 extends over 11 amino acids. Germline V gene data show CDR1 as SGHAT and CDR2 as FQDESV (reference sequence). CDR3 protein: CASSSGSEAFF. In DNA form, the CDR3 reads TGTGCCAGCAGCTCTGGCAGTGAAGCTTTCTTT.

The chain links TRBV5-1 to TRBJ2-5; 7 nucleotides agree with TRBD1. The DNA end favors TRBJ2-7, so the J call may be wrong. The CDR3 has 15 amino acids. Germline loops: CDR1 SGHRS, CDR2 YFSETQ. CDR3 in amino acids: CASSLIGQDSYEQYF. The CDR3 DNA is TGCGCCAGCAGCCTTATCGGACAGGACTCCTACGAGCAGTACTTC.

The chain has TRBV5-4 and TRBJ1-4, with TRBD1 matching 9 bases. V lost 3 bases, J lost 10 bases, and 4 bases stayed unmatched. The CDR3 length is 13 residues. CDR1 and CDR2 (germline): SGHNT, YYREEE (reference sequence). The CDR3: CASSSTGGGKLFF. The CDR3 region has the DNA TGTGCCAGCAGCTCAACAGGGGGCGGAAAACTGTTTTTT.

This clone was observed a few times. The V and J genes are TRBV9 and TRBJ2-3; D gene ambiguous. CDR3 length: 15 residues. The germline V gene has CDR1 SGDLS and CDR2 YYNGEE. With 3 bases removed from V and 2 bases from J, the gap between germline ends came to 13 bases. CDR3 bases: TGTGCCAGCAGCGCAGATCAGGTGGTCACAGATACGCAGTATTTT. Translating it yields CASSADQVVTDTQYF.

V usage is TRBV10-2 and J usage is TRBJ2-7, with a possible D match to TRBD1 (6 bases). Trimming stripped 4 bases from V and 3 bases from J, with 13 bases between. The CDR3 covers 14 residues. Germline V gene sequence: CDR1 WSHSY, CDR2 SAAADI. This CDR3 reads CASSVQRGGYEQYF. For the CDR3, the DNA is TGCGCCAGCAGTGTCCAGAGAGGGGGCTACGAGCAGTACTTC.

CDR3 sequence reads: CASSLGQGSQGAKNIQYF. The CDR3 nucleotides read TGTGCCAGCAGCTTGGGACAGGGGTCACAGGGGGCCAAAAACATTCAGTACTTC. V gene TRBV5-4 combines with J gene TRBJ2-4; 8 positions agree with TRBD1. CDR1 and CDR2 from the germline V gene are SGHNT and YYREEE (reference sequence). The CDR3 covers 18 residues. Germline trimming cut 0 bases from V and 1 base from J; bases unmatched to any gene: 9.

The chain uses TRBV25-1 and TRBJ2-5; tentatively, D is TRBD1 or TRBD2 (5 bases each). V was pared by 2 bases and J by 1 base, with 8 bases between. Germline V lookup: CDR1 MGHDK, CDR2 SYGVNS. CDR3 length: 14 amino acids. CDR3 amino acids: CASSEGGGQETQYF. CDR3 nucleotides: TGTGCCAGCAGTGAAGGTGGGGGCCAAGAGACCCAGTACTTC.

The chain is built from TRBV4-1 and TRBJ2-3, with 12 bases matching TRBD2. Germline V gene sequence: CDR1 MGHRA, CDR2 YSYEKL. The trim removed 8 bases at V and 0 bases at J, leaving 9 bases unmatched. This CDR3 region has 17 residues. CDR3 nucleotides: TGCGCCAGCCAACTAGCGGGAGGCCCGGATAGCACAGATACGCAGTATTTT. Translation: CASQLAGGPDSTDTQYF.

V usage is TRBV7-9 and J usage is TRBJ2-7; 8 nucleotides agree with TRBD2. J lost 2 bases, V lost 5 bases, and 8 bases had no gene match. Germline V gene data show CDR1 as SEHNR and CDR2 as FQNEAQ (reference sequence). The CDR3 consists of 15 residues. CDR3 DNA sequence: TGTGCCAGCAGCCCCGGAACTAGCGGACCCTACGAGCAGTACTTC. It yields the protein CASSPGTSGPYEQYF.

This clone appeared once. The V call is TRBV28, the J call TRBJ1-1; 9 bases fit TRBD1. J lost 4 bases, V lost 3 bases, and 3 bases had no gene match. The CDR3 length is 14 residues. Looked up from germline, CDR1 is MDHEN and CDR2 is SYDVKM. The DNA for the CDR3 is TGTGCCAGCAGTTTCCAGGACAGGGGCACTGAAGCTTTCTTT. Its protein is CASSFQDRGTEAFF. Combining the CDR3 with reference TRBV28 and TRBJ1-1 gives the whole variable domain DVKVTQSSRYLVKRTGEKVFLECVQDMDHENMFWYRQDPGLGLRLIYFSYDVKMKEKGDIPEGYSVSREKKERFSLILESASTNQTSMYLCASSFQDRGTEAFFGQGTRLTVV.

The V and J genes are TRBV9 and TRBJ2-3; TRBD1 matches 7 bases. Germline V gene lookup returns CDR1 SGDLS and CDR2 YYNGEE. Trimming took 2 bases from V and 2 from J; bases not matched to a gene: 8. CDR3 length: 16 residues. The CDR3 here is CASSVSQGNPTDTQYF. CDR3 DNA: TGTGCCAGCAGCGTGTCACAGGGGAATCCCACAGATACGCAGTATTTT.

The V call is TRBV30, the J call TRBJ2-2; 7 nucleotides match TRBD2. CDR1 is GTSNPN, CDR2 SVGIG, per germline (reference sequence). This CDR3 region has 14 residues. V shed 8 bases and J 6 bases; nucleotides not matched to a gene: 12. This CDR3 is CAADPGREAGELFF. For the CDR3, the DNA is TGTGCCGCAGATCCGGGACGGGAGGCCGGGGAGCTGTTTTTT.

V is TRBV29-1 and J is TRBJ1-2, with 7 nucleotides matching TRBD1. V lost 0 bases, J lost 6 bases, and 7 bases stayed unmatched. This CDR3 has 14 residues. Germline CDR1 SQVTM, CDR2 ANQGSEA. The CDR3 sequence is CSVEDSRGWNGYTF. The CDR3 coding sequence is TGCAGCGTTGAAGATAGCAGGGGGTGGAATGGCTACACCTTC.

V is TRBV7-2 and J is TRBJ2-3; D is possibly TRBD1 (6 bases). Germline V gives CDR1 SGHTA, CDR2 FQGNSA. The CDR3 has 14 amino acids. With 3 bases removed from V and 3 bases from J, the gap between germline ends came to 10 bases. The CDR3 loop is CASSFKGVTDTQYF. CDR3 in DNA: TGTGCCAGCAGCTTTAAGGGGGTGACAGATACGCAGTATTTT.

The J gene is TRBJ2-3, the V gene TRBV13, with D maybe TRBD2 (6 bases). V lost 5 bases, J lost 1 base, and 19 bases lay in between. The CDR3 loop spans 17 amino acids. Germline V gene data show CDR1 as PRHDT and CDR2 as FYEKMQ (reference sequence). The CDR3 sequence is CASSMPPGRGGTDTQYF. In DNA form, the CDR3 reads TGTGCCAGCAGCATGCCTCCTGGGCGGGGTGGCACAGATACGCAGTATTTT. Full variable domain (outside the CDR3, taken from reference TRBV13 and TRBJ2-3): AAGVIQSPRHLIKEKRETATLKCYPIPRHDTVYWYQQGPGQDPQFLISFYEKMQSDKGSIPDRFSAQQFSDYHSELNMSSLELGDSALYFCASSMPPGRGGTDTQYFGPGTRLTVL.

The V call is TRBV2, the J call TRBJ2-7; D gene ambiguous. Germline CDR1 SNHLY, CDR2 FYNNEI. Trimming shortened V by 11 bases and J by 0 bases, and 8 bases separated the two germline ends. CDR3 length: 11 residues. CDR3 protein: CAALISYEQYF. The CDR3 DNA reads TGTGCCGCGCTCATCTCCTACGAGCAGTACTTC.

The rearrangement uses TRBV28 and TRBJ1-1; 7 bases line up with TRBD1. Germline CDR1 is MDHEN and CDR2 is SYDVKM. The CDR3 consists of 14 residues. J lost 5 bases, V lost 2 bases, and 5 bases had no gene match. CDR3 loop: CASSLPGGGTEAFF. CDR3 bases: TGTGCCAGCAGTTTACCAGGGGGGGGGACTGAAGCTTTCTTT.

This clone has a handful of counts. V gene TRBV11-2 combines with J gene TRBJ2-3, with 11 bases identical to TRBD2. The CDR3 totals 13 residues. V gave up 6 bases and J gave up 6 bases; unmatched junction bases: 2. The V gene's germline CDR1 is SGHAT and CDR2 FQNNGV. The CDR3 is CASRRTSGDTQYF. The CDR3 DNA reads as TGTGCCAGCAGGCGGACTAGCGGGGATACGCAGTATTTT.

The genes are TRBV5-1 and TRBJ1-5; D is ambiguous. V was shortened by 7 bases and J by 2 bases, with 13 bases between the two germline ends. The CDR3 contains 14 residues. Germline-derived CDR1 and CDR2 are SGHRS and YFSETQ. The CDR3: CASSTGDGNQPQHF. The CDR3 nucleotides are TGCGCCAGCTCAACCGGGGATGGCAATCAGCCCCAGCATTTT.

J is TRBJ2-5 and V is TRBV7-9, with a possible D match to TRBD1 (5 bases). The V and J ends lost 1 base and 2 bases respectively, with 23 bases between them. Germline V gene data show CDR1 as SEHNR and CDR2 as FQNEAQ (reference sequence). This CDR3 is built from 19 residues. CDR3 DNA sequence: TGTGCCAGCAGCTTAGTCTTTAGGGGTGGGGCCGACGGTCAAGAGACCCAGTACTTC. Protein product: CASSLVFRGGADGQETQYF.

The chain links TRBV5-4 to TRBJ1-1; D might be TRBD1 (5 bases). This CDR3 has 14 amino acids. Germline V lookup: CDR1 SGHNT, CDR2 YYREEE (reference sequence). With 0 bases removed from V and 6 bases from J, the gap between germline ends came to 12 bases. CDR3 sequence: CASSLGGRGAEAFF. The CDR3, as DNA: TGTGCCAGCAGCTTGGGGGGCCGGGGCGCTGAAGCTTTCTTT.

The CDR3 DNA sequence: TGTGCCAGCAGCTCCGGACAGGGGGCAGATACGCAGTATTTT. This translates into CASSSGQGADTQYF. The rearrangement uses TRBV5-4 and TRBJ2-3; TRBD1 matches 10 bases. CDR1 SGHNT and CDR2 YYREEE come from the germline V gene (reference sequence). With 3 bases clipped from V and 4 bases from J, the junction kept 2 bases outside the gene matches. This CDR3 region has 14 residues.